This T cell receptor beta chain was captured by sequencing in a study of CD4 T cells in relation to SARS-CoV-2 and coronaviruses. Study-level information: The HLA restriction of the shared crossreactive spike epitopes was mapped.

The CDR3 is made up of 13 amino acids. CDR1 is SNHLY, CDR2 FYNNEI, per germline. V lost 4 bases and J 4 bases, leaving 10 bases between the germline ends. Worth noting for this clone: Its specificity is not known.

Some clones are missing from TCRdb's copy, which holds only in-frame ones; the method was immunoSEQ multiplex PCR. The sample includes 43,000 or so clones, almost 85% of them seen just once. Sequencing used naive CD4+ T cells from PBMCs, cultured in vitro. The subset: naive CD4+ T cells isolated by negative enrichment. V and J are TRBV2 and TRBJ2-5; weak D call: TRBD1 (6 bases). This sequence was found in an adult with COVID-19. CDR3 sequence: CASSGQGTETQYF. The CDR3 DNA reads as TGTGCCAGCAGTGGTCAGGGGACAGAGACCCAGTACTTC.